This TCR beta chain was documented in a study of T cell repertoires in cytomegalovirus infection. About the research overall: Public TCR beta signatures indicated both CMV infection and matching HLA type. Study outcomes and limitations: People with CMV and the relevant HLA were identified by cumulative public TCR beta family frequency. HLA-C-restricted CMV-specific TCR beta clonotypes were dominant in the ex vivo response.

Each CDR3 protein gets one entry after TCRdb re-called the reads with MiXCR. The sample lists fewer than 300,000 distinct CDR3 sequences, 25% occurring once. From germline, CDR1 is LGHDT and CDR2 YNNKEL (reference sequence). This CDR3 is built from 16 residues. J lost 4 bases, V lost 4 bases, and 7 bases had no gene match. This clonotype occurred a few times. The antigen remains undetermined. The sequence was obtained from a human donor in good health (CMV status not recorded). Some clones in this sample may be carry-over from other donors' samples. The chain couples TRBV3-1 to TRBJ1-5; TRBD1 agrees at 10 bases. The source material was PBMCs. CDR3 bases: TGTGCCAGCAGCCCGGGACAGGGGACTTCAAATCAGCCCCAGCATTTT. Translation gives CASSPGQGTSNQPQHF.